Below, one T cell receptor beta chain is given with its context. This clonotype was counted a few times. This receptor's antigen is unknown. The record has no base qualities; no much larger clone is one base away. This sample is part of a study of identical twins listed by TCRdb under 2016. As for the study more broadly: TCR alpha and beta repertoires from monozygotic twins, unrelated adults of various ages and cord blood were deep-sequenced to test whether fetal clonotypes persist. To rule out contamination, the twin experiments were replicated at different times with different library preparation protocols.

Every donor in the study was a healthy Caucasian. The twin cohort comprised three pairs of female monozygotic twins, all aged roughly 18 to 29 years. CD4+ and CD8+ T cell populations were isolated with positive isolation kits from Invitrogen. Libraries were prepared through 5' RACE. Instrument on record: Illumina HiSeq 2000. A universal primer binding site was introduced by template switching, and a unique molecular identifier was present in the final cDNA, enabling accurate counting of TCR cDNA molecules. Specific primers in the conserved constant-segment region were used to synthesize first-strand cDNA for TCR alpha and beta chains. To control for contamination, each cDNA library was double barcoded with a SMART-Mk sample barcode plus Illumina barcodes. TruSeq adapter sequences and Illumina sample barcodes were added in two successive PCR steps. Sequencing of the TCR alpha and beta cDNA libraries was done on the Illumina HiSeq platform using custom primers. Per the authors' processing: Raw reads were processed with MiGEC to extract unique molecular identifiers, and MiXCR was used to determine CDR3 positions. Recombination models were inferred per individual with the repgenHMM and IGoR tools using an EM algorithm. The tcR package in R was used for shared clonotype analysis, with sharing normalized by the product of cloneset sizes. To study raw recombination free of thymic and clonal selection effects, out-of-frame nonproductive sequences were analyzed. The public reads were run again by TCRdb, first through fastp at Q25 and then through MiXCR, and only productive beta chains were kept. Merged by CDR3 protein, the rows form single entries marked with the most common genes and DNA. It is TCRdb's table, rather than the study itself, that gives the V and J calls and clone size. The sample table contains roughly 250,000 distinct CDR3 sequences; only one count was recorded for 6% to 8% of them. The leading ten clones occupy around 5% of the sample.

The V and J ends are trimmed by 0 bases and 7 bases, leaving 10 bases between them. CDR1 and CDR2 (SGHRS, YFSETQ) derive from the germline V gene. From its cysteine to its phenylalanine, the CDR3 spans 13 amino acids. Kept here is only the CDR3 DNA, which spans 39 bases and is read in frame from base 1. General conclusions and limits of the study: Conclusions relied on cross-sectional statistical analysis, since the same donors could not be followed over many years. Fewer insertions were carried by abundant cord blood beta clonotypes, a similar but weaker trend appeared in young adult naive repertoires, and no such trend appeared in memory repertoires. In monozygotic twins, out-of-frame TCR alpha sharing was systematically underestimated by recombination models, although the models agreed with sharing between unrelated individuals. Excess twin sharing in beta out-of-frame sequences was weaker because fewer shared sequences lowered the signal-to-noise ratio. Compared with coincidental sharing between unrelated individuals, out-of-frame TCR alpha sequences shared between twins showed an excess of sequences with low generation probability. Invariant T cells such as MAIT and iNKT could partly confound zero-insertion analyses, although diverse VJ usage argued against such confounding for most clonotypes.

This sample also belongs to another study, concerning yellow fever vaccine responses in identical twins. The second study's authors report: The authors reported that the T cell response to vaccination in identical twins appeared partly convergent and partly personalized. The study precisely tracked vaccine-responding T cell clones in identical twins.

The V and J genes are TRBV5-1 and TRBJ1-1, with no reliable assignment of the D segment. The TCR originated in a woman aged 18-30 years in good health. Sequencing used CD8+ T cells sorted from blood. The CDR3 protein sequence reads: CASSLVSGNEAFF. The nucleotide sequence is TGCGCCAGCAGCTTGGTGTCGGGGAATGAAGCTTTCTTT.